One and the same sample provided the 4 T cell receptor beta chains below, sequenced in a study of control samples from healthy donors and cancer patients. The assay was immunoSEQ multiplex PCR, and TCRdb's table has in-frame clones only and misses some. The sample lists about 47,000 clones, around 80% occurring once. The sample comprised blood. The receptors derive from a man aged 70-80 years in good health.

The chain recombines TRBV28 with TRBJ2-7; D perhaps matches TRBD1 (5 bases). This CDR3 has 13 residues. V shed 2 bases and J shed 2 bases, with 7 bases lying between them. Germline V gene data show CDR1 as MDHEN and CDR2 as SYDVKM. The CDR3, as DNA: TGTGCCAGCAGTTTACAGGGTCCCTACGAGCAGTACTTC. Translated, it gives CASSLQGPYEQYF.

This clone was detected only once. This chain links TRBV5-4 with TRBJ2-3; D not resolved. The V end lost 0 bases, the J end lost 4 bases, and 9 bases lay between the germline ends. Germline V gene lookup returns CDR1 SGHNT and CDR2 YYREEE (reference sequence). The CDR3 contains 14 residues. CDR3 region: CASSLVSGADTQYF. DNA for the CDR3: TGTGCCAGCAGCTTGGTCTCTGGGGCAGATACGCAGTATTTT.

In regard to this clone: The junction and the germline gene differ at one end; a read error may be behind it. The CDR3 protein is CASRYSGNTIYF. Written as DNA, the CDR3 is TGTGCCAGCAGGTACTCTGGAAACACCATATATTTT. The chain carries TRBV6-5 and TRBJ1-3, with D uncertain. From germline, CDR1 is MNHEY and CDR2 SVGAGI. The CDR3 loop spans 12 amino acids.

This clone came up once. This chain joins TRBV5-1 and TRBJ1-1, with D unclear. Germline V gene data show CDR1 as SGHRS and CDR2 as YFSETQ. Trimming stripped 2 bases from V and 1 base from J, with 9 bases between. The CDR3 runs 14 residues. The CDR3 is CASSFGPSNTEAFF. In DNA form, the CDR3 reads TGCGCCAGCAGCTTCGGACCGTCGAACACTGAAGCTTTCTTT.